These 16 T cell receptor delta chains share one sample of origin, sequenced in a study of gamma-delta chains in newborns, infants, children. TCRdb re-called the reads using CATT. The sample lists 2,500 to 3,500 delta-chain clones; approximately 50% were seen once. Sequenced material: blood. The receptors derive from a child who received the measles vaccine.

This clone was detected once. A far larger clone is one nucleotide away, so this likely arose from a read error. CDR3: CAFCPDTLYTDKLIF. CDR3 DNA: TGTGCCTTTTGTCCGGATACTTTGTACACCGATAAACTCATCTTT. This rearrangement joins TRDV3 to TRDJ1; perhaps TRDD3 as D (6 bases). The CDR3 is 15 amino acids. Germline values: CDR1 TVYSNPD, CDR2 GDNSRS (reference sequence). Trimming shortened V by 2 bases and J by 0 bases, and 16 bases separated the two germline ends.

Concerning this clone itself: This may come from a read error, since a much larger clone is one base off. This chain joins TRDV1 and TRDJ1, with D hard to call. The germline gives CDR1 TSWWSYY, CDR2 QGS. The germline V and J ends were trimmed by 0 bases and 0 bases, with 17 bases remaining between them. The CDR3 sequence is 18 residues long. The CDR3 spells CALGELPTWVSYTDKLIF. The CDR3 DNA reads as TGTGCTCTTGGGGAACTTCCCACGTGGGTCTCGTACACCGATAAACTCATCTTT.

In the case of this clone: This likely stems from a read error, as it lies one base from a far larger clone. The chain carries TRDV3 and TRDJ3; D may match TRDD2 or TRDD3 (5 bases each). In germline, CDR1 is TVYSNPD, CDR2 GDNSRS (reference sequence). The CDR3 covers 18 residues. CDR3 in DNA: TGTGCCTTTATGTCGGATGGTACCTTCTCCTGGGACATCCGACAGATGTTTTTC. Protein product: CAFMSDGTFSWDIRQMFF.

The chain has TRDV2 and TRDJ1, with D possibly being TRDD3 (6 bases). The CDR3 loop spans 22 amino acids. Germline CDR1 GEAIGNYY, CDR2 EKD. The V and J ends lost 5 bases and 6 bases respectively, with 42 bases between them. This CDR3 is CACGSLFAAPWGLSSASHKLIF. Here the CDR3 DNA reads TGTGCCTGTGGCAGCCTATTCGCTGCCCCCTGGGGCCTCAGTTCCGCCTCCCATAAACTCATCTTT.

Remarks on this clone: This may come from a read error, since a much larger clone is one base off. For the CDR3, the DNA is TGTGCTCTTGGGGAAATCCCCCAAATTGGGCTTCACCTCCGATGGAGGATACGGGACACCGATAAACTCATCTTT. This codes for CALGEIPQIGLHLRWRIRDTDKLIF. The chain couples TRDV1 to TRDJ1, with TRDD3 matching over 7 bases. In germline, CDR1 is TSWWSYY, CDR2 QGS. The CDR3 extends over 25 amino acids. Trimming cost V 2 bases and J 0 bases; bases outside gene matches: 33.

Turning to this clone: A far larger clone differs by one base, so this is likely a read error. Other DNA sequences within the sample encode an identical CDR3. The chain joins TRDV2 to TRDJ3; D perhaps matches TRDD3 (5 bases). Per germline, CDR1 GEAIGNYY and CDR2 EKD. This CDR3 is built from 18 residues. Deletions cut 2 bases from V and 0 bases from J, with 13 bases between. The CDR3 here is CACDNTGGYSWDTRQMFF. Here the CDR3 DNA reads TGTGCCTGTGACAATACTGGTGGATACTCCTGGGACACCCGACAGATGTTTTTC.

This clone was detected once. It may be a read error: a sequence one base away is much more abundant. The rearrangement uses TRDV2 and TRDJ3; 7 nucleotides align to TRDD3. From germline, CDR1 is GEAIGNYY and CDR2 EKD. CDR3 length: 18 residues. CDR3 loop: CACDAPGDSSWDARQMFF. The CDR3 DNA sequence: TGTGCCTGTGACGCCCCTGGGGATAGCTCCTGGGACGCCCGACAGATGTTTTTC.

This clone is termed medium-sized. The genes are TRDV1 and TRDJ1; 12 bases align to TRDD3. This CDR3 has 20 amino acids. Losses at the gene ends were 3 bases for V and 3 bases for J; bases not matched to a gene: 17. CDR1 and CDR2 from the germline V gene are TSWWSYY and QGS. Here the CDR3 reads CALGDPTLPTGGYIADKLIF. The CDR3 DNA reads TGTGCTCTTGGGGACCCTACACTTCCTACTGGGGGATACATCGCCGATAAACTCATCTTT.

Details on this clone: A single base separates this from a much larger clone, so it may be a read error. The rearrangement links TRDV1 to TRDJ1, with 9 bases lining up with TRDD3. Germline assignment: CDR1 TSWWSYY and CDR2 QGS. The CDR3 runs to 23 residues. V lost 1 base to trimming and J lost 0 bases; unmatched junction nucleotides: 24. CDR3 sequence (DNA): TGTGCTCTTGGGGAACCCCTTTTCCGTGTGCCGGATCACTGGGGGAACGACACCGATAAACTCATCTTT. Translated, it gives CALGEPLFRVPDHWGNDTDKLIF.

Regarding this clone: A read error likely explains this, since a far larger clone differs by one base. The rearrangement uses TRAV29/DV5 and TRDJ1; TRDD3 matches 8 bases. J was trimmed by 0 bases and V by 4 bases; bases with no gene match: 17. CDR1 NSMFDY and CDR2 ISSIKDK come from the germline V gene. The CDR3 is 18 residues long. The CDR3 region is CAAYSPYWGPQYTDKLIF. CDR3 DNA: TGTGCAGCATACTCCCCTTACTGGGGGCCACAGTACACCGATAAACTCATCTTT.

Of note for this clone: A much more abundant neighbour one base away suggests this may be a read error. The CDR3 protein is CALGELHLLSYKLIF. CDR3 DNA: TGTGCTCTTGGGGAACTTCACCTACTCAGCTATAAACTCATCTTT. The gene calls are TRDV1 and TRDJ1; D is perhaps TRDD2 (5 bases). This CDR3 has 15 residues. V was pared by 0 bases and J by 6 bases, with 14 bases between. CDR1 is TSWWSYY and CDR2 is QGS in the germline V gene.

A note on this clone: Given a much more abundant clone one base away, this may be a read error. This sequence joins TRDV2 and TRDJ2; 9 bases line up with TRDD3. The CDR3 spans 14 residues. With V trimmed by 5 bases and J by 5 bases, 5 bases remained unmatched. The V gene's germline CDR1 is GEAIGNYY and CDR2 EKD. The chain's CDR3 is CACALLGDTAQLFF. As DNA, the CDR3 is TGTGCCTGTGCCCTCCTGGGGGATACAGCACAACTCTTCTTT.

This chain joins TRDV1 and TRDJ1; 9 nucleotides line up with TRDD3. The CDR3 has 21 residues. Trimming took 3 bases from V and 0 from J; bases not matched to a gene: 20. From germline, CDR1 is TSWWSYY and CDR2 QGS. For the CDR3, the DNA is TGTGCTCTTGGGGAGATCTCGACCATACTGGGGGAAATCCGACACACCGATAAACTCATCTTT. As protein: CALGEISTILGEIRHTDKLIF.

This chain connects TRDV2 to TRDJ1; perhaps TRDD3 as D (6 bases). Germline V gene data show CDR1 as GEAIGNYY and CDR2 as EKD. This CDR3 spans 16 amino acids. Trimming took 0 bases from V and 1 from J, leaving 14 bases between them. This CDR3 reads CACDTVGGGGTDKLIF. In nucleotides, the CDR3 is TGTGCCTGTGACACCGTAGGGGGTGGGGGCACCGATAAACTCATCTTT.

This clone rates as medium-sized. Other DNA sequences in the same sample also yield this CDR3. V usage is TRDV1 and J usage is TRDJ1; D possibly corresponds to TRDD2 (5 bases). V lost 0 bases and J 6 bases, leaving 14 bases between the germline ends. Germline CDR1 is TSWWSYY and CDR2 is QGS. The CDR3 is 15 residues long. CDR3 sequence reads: CALGELHLLNYKLIF. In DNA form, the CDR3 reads TGTGCTCTTGGGGAACTTCACCTACTCAACTATAAACTCATCTTT.

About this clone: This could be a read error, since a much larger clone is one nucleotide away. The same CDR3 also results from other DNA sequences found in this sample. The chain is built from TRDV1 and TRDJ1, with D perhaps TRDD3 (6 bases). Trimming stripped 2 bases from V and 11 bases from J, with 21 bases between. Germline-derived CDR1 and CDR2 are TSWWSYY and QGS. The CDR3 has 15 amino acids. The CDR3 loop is CALGEGRGNGWKLIF. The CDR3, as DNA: TGTGCTCTTGGGGAAGGTCGGGGGAACGGATGGAAGCTCATCTTT.